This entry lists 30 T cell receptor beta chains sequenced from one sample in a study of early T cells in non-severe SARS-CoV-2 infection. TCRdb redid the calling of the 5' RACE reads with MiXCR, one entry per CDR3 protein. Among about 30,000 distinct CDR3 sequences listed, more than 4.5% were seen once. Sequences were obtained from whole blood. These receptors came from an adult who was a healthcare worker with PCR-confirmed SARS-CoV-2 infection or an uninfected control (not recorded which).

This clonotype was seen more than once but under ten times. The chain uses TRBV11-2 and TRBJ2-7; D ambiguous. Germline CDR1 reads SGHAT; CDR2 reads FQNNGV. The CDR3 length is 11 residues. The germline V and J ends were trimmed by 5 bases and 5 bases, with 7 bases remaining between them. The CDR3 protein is CASSGLNEQYF. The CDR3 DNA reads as TGTGCCAGCAGCGGGCTGAACGAGCAGTACTTC.

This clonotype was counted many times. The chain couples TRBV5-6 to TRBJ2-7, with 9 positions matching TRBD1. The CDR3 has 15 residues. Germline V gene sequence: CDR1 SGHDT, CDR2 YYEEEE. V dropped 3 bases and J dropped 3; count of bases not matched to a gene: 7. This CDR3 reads CASSYGTGSNYEQYF. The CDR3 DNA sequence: TGTGCCAGCAGCTACGGGACAGGGAGCAACTACGAGCAGTACTTC.

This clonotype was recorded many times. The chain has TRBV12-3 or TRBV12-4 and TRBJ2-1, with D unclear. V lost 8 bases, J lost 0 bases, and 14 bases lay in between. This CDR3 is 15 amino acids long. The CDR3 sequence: CASRKETSSYNEQFF. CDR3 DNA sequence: TGTGCCAGCCGAAAGGAGACCTCCTCCTACAATGAGCAGTTCTTC.

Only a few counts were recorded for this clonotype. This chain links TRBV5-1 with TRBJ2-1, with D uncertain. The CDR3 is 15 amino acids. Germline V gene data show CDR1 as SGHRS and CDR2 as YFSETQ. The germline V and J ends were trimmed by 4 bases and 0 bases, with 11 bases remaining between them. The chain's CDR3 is CASSPLVGSYNEQFF. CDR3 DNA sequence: TGCGCCAGCAGCCCCCTCGTGGGCTCCTACAATGAGCAGTTCTTC.

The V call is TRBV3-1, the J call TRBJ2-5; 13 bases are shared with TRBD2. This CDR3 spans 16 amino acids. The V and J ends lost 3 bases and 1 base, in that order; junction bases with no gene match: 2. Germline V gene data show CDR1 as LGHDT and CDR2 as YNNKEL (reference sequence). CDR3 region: CASSQGLAGTQETQYF. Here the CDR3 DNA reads TGTGCCAGCAGCCAGGGACTAGCGGGGACCCAAGAGACCCAGTACTTC.

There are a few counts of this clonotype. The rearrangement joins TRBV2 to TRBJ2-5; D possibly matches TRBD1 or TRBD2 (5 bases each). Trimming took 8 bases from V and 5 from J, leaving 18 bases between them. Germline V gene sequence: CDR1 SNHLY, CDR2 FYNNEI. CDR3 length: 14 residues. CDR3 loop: CASSRDGGQETQYF. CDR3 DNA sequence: TGTGCCAGCTCCCGGGACGGTGGGCAGGAGACCCAGTACTTC.

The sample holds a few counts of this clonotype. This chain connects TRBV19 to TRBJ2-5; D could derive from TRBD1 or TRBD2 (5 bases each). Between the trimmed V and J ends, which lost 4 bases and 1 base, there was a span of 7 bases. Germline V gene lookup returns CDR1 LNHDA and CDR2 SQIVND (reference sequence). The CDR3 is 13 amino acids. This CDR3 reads CASSRDGQETQYF. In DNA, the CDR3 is TGTGCCAGTAGTAGGGACGGCCAAGAGACCCAGTACTTC. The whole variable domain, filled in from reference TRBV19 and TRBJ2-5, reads DGGITQSPKYLFRKEGQNVTLSCEQNLNHDAMYWYRQDPGQGLRLIYYSQIVNDFQKGDIAEGYSVSREKKESFPLTVTSAQKNPTAFYLCASSRDGQETQYFGPGTRLLVL.

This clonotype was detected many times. CDR3 loop: CSARVAGPSTDTQYF. The CDR3 DNA follows: TGCAGTGCTAGGGTAGCGGGGCCGAGCACAGATACGCAGTATTTT. The V and J genes are TRBV20-1 and TRBJ2-3; 8 nucleotides line up with TRBD2. This CDR3 has 15 amino acids. The V gene end was trimmed by 3 bases and the J gene end by 0 bases; junction bases not matched to a gene: 5. The germline V gene encodes CDR1 DFQATT and CDR2 SNEGSKA (reference sequence).

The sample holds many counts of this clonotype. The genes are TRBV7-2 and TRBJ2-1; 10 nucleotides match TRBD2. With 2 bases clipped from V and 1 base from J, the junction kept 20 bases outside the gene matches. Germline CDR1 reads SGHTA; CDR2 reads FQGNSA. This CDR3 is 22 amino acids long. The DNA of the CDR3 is TGTGCCAGCAGCTTAAGGATAGTTGGGGCTAGCGGGGGCTCACGGTCCTACAATGAGCAGTTCTTC. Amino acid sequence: CASSLRIVGASGGSRSYNEQFF.

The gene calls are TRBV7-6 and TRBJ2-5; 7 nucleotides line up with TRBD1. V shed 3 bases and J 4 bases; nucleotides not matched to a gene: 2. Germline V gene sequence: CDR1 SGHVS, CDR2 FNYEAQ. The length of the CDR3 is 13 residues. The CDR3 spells CASSLTGSETQYF. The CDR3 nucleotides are TGTGCCAGCAGCTTGACAGGGTCAGAGACCCAGTACTTC.

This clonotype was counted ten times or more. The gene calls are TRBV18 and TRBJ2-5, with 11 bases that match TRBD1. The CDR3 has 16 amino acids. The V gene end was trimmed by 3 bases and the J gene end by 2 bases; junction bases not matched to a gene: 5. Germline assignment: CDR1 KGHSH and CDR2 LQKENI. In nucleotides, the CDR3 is TGTGCCAGCTCACCGACCGGGACAGGGGGACAAGAGACCCAGTACTTC. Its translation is CASSPTGTGGQETQYF.

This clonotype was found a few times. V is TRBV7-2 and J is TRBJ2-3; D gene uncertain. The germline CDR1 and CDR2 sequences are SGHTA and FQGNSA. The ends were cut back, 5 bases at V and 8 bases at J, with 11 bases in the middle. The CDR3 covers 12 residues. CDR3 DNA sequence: TGTGCCAGCAGCACCACTACGGGTACGCAGTATTTT. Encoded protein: CASSTTTGTQYF.

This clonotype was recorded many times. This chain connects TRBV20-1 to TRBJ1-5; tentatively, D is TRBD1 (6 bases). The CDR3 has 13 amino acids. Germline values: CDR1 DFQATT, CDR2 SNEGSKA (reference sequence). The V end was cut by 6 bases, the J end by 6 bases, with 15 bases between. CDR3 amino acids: CSANRGKSQPQHF. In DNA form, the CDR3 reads TGCAGTGCAAATAGGGGGAAAAGTCAGCCCCAGCATTTT.

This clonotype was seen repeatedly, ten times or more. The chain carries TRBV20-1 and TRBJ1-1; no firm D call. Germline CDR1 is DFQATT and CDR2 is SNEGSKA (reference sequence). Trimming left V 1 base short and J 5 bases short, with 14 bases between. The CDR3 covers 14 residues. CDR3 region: CSARGWTAATEAFF. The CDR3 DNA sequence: TGCAGTGCTAGAGGGTGGACGGCGGCTACTGAAGCTTTCTTT.

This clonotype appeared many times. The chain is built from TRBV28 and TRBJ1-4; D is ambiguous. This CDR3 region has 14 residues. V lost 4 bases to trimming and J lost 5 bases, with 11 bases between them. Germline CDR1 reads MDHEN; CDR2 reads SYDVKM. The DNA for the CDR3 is TGTGCCAGCAGTTCTCCCCCAGTGAATGAAAAACTGTTTTTT. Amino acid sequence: CASSSPPVNEKLFF.

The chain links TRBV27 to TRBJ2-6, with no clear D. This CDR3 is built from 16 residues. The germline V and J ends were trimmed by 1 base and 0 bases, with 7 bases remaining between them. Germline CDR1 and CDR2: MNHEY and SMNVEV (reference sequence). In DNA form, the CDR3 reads TGTGCCAGCAGTTTATTTCCAACCTCTGGGGCCAACGTCCTGACTTTC. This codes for CASSLFPTSGANVLTF.

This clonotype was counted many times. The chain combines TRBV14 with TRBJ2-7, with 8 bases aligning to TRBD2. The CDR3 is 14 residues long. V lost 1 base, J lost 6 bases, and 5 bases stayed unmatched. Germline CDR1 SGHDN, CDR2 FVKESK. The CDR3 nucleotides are TGTGCCAGCAGCCAAGTGCGGGGGGCAAGCGAGCAGTACTTC. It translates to CASSQVRGASEQYF.

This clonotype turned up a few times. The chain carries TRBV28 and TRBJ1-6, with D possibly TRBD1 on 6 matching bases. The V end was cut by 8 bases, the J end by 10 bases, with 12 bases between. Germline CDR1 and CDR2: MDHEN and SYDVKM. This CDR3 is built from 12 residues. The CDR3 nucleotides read TGTGCCAGCGGCAGGGGAAACTCACCCCTCCACTTT. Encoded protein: CASGRGNSPLHF.

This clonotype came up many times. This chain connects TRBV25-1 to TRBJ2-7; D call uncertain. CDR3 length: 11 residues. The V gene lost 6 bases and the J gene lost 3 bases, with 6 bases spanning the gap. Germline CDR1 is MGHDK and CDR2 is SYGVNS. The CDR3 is CASRYLYEQYF. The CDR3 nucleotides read TGTGCCAGCAGATACCTCTACGAGCAGTACTTC.

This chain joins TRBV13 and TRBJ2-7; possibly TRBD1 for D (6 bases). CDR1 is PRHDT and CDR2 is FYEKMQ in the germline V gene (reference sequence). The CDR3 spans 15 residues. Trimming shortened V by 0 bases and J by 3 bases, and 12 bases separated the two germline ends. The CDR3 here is CASSLGGQSYYEQYF. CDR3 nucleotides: TGTGCCAGCAGCTTAGGCGGACAGAGTTACTACGAGCAGTACTTC.

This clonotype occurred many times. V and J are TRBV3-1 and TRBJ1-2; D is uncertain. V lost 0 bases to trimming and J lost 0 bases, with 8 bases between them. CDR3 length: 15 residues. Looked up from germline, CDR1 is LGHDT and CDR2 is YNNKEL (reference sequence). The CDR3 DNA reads TGTGCCAGCAGCCAAGACGTAGCCTCTAACTATGGCTACACCTTC. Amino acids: CASSQDVASNYGYTF.

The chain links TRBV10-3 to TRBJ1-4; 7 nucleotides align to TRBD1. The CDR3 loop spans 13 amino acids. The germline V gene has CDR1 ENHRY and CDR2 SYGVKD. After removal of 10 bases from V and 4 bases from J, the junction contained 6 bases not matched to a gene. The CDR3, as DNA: TGTGCCACGAGCAGGGGGATTAATGAAAAACTGTTTTTT. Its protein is CATSRGINEKLFF.

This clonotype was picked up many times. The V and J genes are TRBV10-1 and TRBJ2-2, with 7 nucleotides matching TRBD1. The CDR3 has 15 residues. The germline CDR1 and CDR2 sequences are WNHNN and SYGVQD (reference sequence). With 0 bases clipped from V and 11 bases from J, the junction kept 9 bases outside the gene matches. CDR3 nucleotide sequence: TGCGCCAGCAGTGAGTCCATACAAGGACAGGCAGAGCTGTTTTTT. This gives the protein CASSESIQGQAELFF.

Written as DNA, the CDR3 is TGTGCCACCAAGGAGCGGGGGGCGGATACGCAGTATTTT. Translated: CATKERGADTQYF. V is TRBV19 and J is TRBJ2-3, with TRBD2 matching 9 bases. The J segment lost 6 bases and the V segment lost 10 bases, leaving 8 bases of the junction unmatched. The germline V gene has CDR1 LNHDA and CDR2 SQIVND (reference sequence). The CDR3 runs 13 residues.

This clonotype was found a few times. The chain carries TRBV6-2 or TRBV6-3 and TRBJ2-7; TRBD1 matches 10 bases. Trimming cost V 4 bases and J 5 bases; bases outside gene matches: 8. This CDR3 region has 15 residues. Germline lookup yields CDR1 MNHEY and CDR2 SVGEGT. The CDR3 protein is CASSSAGTGEDEQYF. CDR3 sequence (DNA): TGTGCCAGCAGTTCTGCCGGGACAGGGGAAGACGAGCAGTACTTC.

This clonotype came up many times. This CDR3 reads CASSLGGVSYNEQFF. In DNA form, the CDR3 reads TGTGCCAGCAGTTTGGGCGGGGTCTCCTACAATGAGCAGTTCTTC. The chain links TRBV28 to TRBJ2-1; D is possibly TRBD2 (6 bases). CDR3 length: 15 amino acids. V lost 3 bases to trimming and J lost 0 bases, with 9 bases between them. Germline CDR1 is MDHEN and CDR2 is SYDVKM.

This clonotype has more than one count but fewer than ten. The CDR3 sequence is CASSWATGSSGANVLTF. DNA for the CDR3: TGTGCCAGCAGCTGGGCCACAGGGAGCTCTGGGGCCAACGTCCTGACTTTC. The V and J genes are TRBV5-4 and TRBJ2-6; a possible D gene is TRBD1 (6 bases). The CDR3 consists of 17 residues. Germline V CDR1 and CDR2: SGHNT, YYREEE (reference sequence). V lost 3 bases and J lost 0, with 13 bases in between.

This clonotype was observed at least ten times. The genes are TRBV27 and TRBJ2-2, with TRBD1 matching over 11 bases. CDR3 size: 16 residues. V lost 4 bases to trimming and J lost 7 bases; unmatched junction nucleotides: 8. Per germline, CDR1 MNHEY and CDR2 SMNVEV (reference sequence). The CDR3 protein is CASSSYPGQGVGELFF. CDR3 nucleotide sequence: TGTGCCAGCAGTTCCTATCCGGGACAGGGGGTCGGGGAGCTGTTTTTT.

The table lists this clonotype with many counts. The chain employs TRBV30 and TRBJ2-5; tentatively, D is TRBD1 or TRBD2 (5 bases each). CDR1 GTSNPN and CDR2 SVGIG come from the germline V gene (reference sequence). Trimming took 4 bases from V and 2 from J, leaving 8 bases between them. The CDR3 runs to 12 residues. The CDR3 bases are TGTGCCTGGAATGGGGGTCAAGAGACCCAGTACTTC. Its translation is CAWNGGQETQYF. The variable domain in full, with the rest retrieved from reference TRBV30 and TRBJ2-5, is SQTIHQWPATLVQPVGSPLSLECTVEGTSNPNLYWYRQAAGRGLQLLFYSVGIGQISSEVPQNLSASRPQDRQFILSSKKLLLSDSGFYLCAWNGGQETQYFGPGTRLLVL.

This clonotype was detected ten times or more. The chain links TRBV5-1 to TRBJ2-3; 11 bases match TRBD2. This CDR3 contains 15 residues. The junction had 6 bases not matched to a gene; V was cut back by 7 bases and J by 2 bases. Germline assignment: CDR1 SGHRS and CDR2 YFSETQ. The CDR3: CASQTSGGYTDTQYF. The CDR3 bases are TGCGCCAGCCAAACTAGCGGGGGTTACACAGATACGCAGTATTTT.